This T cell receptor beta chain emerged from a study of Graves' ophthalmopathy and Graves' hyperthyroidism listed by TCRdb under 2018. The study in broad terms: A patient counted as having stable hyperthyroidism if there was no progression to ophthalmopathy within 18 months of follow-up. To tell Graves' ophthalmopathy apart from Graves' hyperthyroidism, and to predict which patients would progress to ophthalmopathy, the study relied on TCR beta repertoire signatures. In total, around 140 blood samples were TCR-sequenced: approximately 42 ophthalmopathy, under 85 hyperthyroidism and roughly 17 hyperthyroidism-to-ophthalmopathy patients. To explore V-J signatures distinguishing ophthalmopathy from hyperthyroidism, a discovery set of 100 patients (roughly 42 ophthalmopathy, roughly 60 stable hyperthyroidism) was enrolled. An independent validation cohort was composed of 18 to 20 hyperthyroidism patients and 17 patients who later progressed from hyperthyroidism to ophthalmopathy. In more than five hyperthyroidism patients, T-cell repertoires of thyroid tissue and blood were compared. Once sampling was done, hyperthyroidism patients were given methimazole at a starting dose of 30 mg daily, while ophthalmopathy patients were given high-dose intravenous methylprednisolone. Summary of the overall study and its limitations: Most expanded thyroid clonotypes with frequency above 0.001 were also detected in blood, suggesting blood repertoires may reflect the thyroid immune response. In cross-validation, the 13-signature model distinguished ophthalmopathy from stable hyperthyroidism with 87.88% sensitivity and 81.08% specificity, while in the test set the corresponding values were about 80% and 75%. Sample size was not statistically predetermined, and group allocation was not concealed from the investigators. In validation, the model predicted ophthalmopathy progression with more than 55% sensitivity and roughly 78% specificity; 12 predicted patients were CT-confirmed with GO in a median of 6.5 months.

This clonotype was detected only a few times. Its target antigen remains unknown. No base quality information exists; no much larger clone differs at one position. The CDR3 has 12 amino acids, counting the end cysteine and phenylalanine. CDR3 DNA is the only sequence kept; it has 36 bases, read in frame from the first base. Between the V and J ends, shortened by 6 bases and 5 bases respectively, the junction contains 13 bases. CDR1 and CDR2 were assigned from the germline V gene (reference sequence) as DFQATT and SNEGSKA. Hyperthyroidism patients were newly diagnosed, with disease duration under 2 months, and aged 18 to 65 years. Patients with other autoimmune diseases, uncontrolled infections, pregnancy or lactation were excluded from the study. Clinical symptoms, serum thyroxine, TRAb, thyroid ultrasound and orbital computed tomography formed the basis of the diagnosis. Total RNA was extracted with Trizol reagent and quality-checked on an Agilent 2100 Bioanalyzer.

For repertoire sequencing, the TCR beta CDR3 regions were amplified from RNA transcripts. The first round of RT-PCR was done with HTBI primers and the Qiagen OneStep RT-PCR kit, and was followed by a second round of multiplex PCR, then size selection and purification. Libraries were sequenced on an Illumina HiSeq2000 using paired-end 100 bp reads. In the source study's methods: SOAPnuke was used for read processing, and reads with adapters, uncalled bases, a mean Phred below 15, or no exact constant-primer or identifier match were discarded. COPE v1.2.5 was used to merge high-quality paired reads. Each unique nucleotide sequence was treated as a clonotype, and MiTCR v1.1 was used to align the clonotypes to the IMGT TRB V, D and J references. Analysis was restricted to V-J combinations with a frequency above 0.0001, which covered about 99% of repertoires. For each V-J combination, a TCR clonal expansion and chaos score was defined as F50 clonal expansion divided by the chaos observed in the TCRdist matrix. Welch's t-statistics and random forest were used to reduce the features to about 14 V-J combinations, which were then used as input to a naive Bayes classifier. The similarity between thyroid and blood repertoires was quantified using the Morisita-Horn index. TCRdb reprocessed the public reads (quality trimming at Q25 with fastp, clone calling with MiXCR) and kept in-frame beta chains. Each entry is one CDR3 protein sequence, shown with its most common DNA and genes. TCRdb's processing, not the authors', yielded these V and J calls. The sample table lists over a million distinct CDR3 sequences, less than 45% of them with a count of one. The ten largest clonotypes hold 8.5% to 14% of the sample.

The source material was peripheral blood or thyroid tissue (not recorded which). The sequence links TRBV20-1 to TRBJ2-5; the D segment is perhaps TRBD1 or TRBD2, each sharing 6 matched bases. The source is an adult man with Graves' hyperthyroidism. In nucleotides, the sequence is TGCAGTGCCCCGCGGGACACGGAGACCCAGTACTTC. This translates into CSAPRDTETQYF.